Listed here are 21 T cell receptor beta chains from one sample, sequenced in a study of blood T cell repertoires in COVID-19. The method was immunoSEQ multiplex PCR; TCRdb's version includes in-frame clones alone and lacks a portion of them. The sample shows 400,000 to 450,000 clones, 70% to 90% of them seen only once. The sequenced sample was peripheral blood. These receptors originate from a woman in her forties or fifties with COVID-19, enrolled during active disease.

The V and J genes are TRBV19 and TRBJ1-5, with 10 bases lining up with TRBD1. The CDR3 contains 16 residues. Germline values: CDR1 LNHDA, CDR2 SQIVND (reference sequence). V was clipped by 6 bases and J by 3 bases; unmatched bases: 8. This CDR3 is CASSRPGQGPNQPQHF. CDR3 DNA sequence: TGTGCCAGTAGCCGCCCGGGACAGGGGCCCAATCAGCCCCAGCATTTT.

The genes are TRBV2 and TRBJ1-2; TRBD1 might be the D (5 bases). The CDR3 spans 16 residues. Germline CDR1 is SNHLY and CDR2 is FYNNEI. V gave up 2 bases and J gave up 0 bases, with 13 bases separating them. CDR3 bases: TGTGCCAGCAGTGAACATGCGGGGCTAGCTAACTATGGCTACACCTTC. Amino acid sequence: CASSEHAGLANYGYTF.

The V call is TRBV11-1, the J call TRBJ2-1; D perhaps matches TRBD2 (6 bases). Looked up from germline, CDR1 is SGHAT and CDR2 is FQDESV (reference sequence). V gave up 4 bases and J gave up 7 bases, with 14 bases separating them. This CDR3 region has 14 residues. The CDR3 bases are TGTGCCAGCAGCTCGGTTGGGGGGAGGAATGAGCAGTTCTTC. As protein: CASSSVGGRNEQFF.

The V gene is TRBV24-1, the J gene TRBJ1-1; D uncertain. CDR3 size: 13 residues. Germline assignment: CDR1 KGHDR and CDR2 SFDVKD. V was trimmed by 6 bases and J by 5 bases, leaving 12 bases between them. In nucleotides, the CDR3 is TGTGCCACCAGTTTCAGCGGTGGGACTGAAGCTTTCTTT. It yields the protein CATSFSGGTEAFF.

V and J are TRBV30 and TRBJ2-6; no reliable D call. The V and J ends lost 4 bases and 0 bases respectively, with 13 bases between them. The germline V gene has CDR1 GTSNPN and CDR2 SVGIG (reference sequence). The CDR3 runs to 16 residues. CDR3 DNA sequence: TGTGCCTGGAATGCGAACTTGCGCTCTGGGGCCAACGTCCTGACTTTC. Residues: CAWNANLRSGANVLTF.

V gene TRBV5-4 combines with J gene TRBJ2-5; D is perhaps TRBD2 (7 bases). The CDR3 extends over 16 amino acids. Germline assignment: CDR1 SGHNT and CDR2 YYREEE (reference sequence). V shed 0 bases and J shed 4 bases, with 16 bases lying between them. DNA for the CDR3: TGTGCCAGCAGCTTGGCCGGCAGGGGCGGGGGAGAGACCCAGTACTTC. Translation: CASSLAGRGGGETQYF.

In this sample, this clone turned up a few times. The rearrangement uses TRBV10-2 and TRBJ2-2; TRBD1 matches 11 bases. The CDR3 length is 14 residues. Unmatched junction bases numbered 2, after V lost 4 bases and J lost 7 bases. Germline CDR1 WSHSY, CDR2 SAAADI. CDR3 DNA sequence: TGCGCCAGCAGTGGGGACAGGGGGATCGGGGAGCTGTTTTTT. This translates into CASSGDRGIGELFF.

V usage is TRBV9 and J usage is TRBJ2-7, with D possibly being TRBD2 (6 bases). This CDR3 has 16 amino acids. Trimming removed 2 bases at V and 5 bases at J, with 20 bases between. Germline V CDR1 and CDR2: SGDLS, YYNGEE. The CDR3 region has the DNA TGTGCCAGCAGCGTCGGAGGGATGAAACATCGGGACGAGCAGTACTTC. The encoded protein is CASSVGGMKHRDEQYF. Full variable domain (remainder filled in from reference TRBV9 and TRBJ2-7): DSGVTQTPKHLITATGQRVTLRCSPRSGDLSVYWYQQSLDQGLQFLIQYYNGEERAKGNILERFSAQQFPDLHSELNLSSLELGDSALYFCASSVGGMKHRDEQYFGPGTRLTVT.

The chain uses TRBV3-1 (or the pseudogene TRBV3-2) and TRBJ1-2; TRBD1 is a possible D gene (6 bases). V lost 2 bases and J lost 3, with 16 bases in between. In germline, CDR1 is LGHDT, CDR2 YNNKEL (reference sequence). The CDR3 is made up of 16 amino acids. The DNA for the CDR3 is TGTGCCAGCAGCCAAAAACGGGACACAAATTACTATGGCTACACCTTC. It translates to CASSQKRDTNYYGYTF.

The sample holds one count of this clone. This sequence joins TRBV5-1 and TRBJ2-7, with 11 bases identical to TRBD2. Per germline, CDR1 SGHRS and CDR2 YFSETQ. Trimming removed 0 bases from V and 2 bases from J; junction bases left unmatched: 4. CDR3 length equals 16 residues. This chain's CDR3 is CASSLDGSGGAYEQYF. The CDR3 coding sequence is TGCGCCAGCAGCTTGGACGGTAGCGGGGGGGCCTACGAGCAGTACTTC.

A single count supports this clone. This chain connects TRBV5-1 to TRBJ2-1, with 12 bases fitting TRBD2. Trimming cost V 4 bases and J 7 bases; bases outside gene matches: 15. CDR3 size: 18 residues. The germline V gene encodes CDR1 SGHRS and CDR2 YFSETQ. CDR3 bases: TGCGCCAGCAGCCGAATGACTAGCGGGGGCCTACCTTTAAATGAGCAGTTCTTC. It encodes CASSRMTSGGLPLNEQFF.

The V and J genes are TRBV6-6 and TRBJ2-2; D ambiguous. V lost 0 bases, J lost 4 bases, and 6 bases lay in between. Germline CDR1 reads MNHNY; CDR2 reads SVGAGI (reference sequence). The CDR3 extends over 14 amino acids. CDR3 nucleotide sequence: TGTGCCAGCAGTTACTCGCGAGGCACCGGGGAGCTGTTTTTT. Protein product: CASSYSRGTGELFF.

As for this clone: The same CDR3 also results from other DNA sequences found in this sample. The chain recombines TRBV5-1 with TRBJ2-7; tentative D call: TRBD2 (6 bases). The V end was cut by 0 bases, the J end by 5 bases, with 6 bases between. The CDR3 contains 12 residues. CDR1 SGHRS and CDR2 YFSETQ come from the germline V gene. CDR3 in amino acids: CASSLGGDEQYF. In nucleotides, the CDR3 is TGCGCCAGCAGCTTGGGGGGGGACGAGCAGTACTTC.

The chain couples TRBV19 to TRBJ1-3; 8 bases match TRBD1. CDR1 and CDR2 (germline): LNHDA, SQIVND (reference sequence). The CDR3 extends over 15 amino acids. J lost 4 bases, V lost 4 bases, and 6 bases had no gene match. CDR3 protein: CASSRGQGEGNTIYF. The CDR3 nucleotides read TGTGCCAGTAGTAGAGGACAGGGAGAAGGAAACACCATATATTTT. Looking up the rest from reference TRBV19 and TRBJ1-3 gives the full variable domain: DGGITQSPKYLFRKEGQNVTLSCEQNLNHDAMYWYRQDPGQGLRLIYYSQIVNDFQKGDIAEGYSVSREKKESFPLTVTSAQKNPTAFYLCASSRGQGEGNTIYFGEGSWLTVV.

This chain connects TRBV12-3 or TRBV12-4 to TRBJ2-1, with D unclear. The CDR3 length is 12 residues. Trimming removed 3 bases from V and 7 bases from J, with 7 bases in between. In DNA, the CDR3 is TGTGCCAGCAGTTTCATAGCTAATGAGCAGTTCTTC. This codes for CASSFIANEQFF.

V usage is TRBV4-1 and J usage is TRBJ1-2, with D tentatively TRBD1 (5 bases). Germline lookup yields CDR1 MGHRA and CDR2 YSYEKL. V was shortened by 0 bases and J by 4 bases, with 18 bases between the two germline ends. CDR3 length: 17 amino acids. For the CDR3, the DNA is TGCGCCAGCAGCCAAGAGTATGGAGGGTTCGACAGCTATGGCTACACCTTC. It is translated as CASSQEYGGFDSYGYTF.

The chain employs TRBV28 and TRBJ1-5, with TRBD1 identical over 7 bases. Germline CDR1 is MDHEN and CDR2 is SYDVKM. V lost 10 bases, J lost 0 bases, and 6 bases stayed unmatched. The CDR3 totals 14 residues. Written as DNA, the CDR3 is TGTGCCATCACAGGGGTCGCTAGCAATCAGCCCCAGCATTTT. Amino acids: CAITGVASNQPQHF.

This clone was counted once. The chain couples TRBV5-6 to TRBJ1-2; 7 positions agree with TRBD1. CDR1 and CDR2 (germline): SGHDT, YYEEEE. The V gene end was trimmed by 3 bases and the J gene end by 5 bases; junction bases not matched to a gene: 10. This CDR3 comprises 15 residues. The CDR3 DNA is TGTGCCAGCAGCTCCAAAGGACAGGTATTTTATGGCTACACCTTC. Translating it yields CASSSKGQVFYGYTF.

This chain links TRBV11-2 with TRBJ2-3; D unresolved. The CDR3 totals 12 residues. CDR1 and CDR2 (germline): SGHAT, FQNNGV. V lost 6 bases, J lost 6 bases, and 10 bases lay in between. The CDR3 loop is CASRQVMDTQYF. CDR3 DNA: TGTGCCAGCAGACAAGTTATGGATACGCAGTATTTT.

V usage is TRBV6-5 and J usage is TRBJ2-7, with 7 nucleotides matching TRBD2. The CDR3 sequence is 14 residues long. V was pared by 2 bases and J by 2 bases, with 3 bases of the junction left unmatched. From germline, CDR1 is MNHEY and CDR2 SVGAGI. CDR3 protein: CASSYERGPYEQYF. CDR3 in DNA: TGTGCCAGCAGTTACGAGCGGGGACCCTACGAGCAGTACTTC.

This chain connects TRBV20-1 to TRBJ2-1; TRBD1 is a possible D gene (5 bases). CDR3 length: 11 residues. Deletions cut 6 bases from V and 4 bases from J, with 7 bases between. The germline V gene has CDR1 DFQATT and CDR2 SNEGSKA (reference sequence). CDR3 in amino acids: CSARQYNEQFF. The CDR3 DNA is TGCAGTGCCCGACAGTACAATGAGCAGTTCTTC.